This TCR beta chain was captured in a study of T-cell memory formation after mild COVID-19 (dated by TCRdb to about 2021). About the investigation overall: TCR sequence clusters from the two donors were largely donor specific. The cohort comprised two young, previously healthy adult volunteers, one female and one male. In two donors, T-cell clones that expanded and contracted after mild COVID-19 were tracked by sequencing TCRalpha and TCRbeta repertoires over time.

TCRdb records Illumina NovaSeq 6000 as the sequencer. TCRalpha and TCRbeta cDNA libraries were built by 5'RACE with constant-segment primers, adding sample barcodes and unique molecular identifiers. Trizol reagent was used to extract RNA from every sample. Libraries were amplified in two PCR steps, with a second sample barcode and Illumina TruSeq adapters added in the second step. Sequencing of libraries was performed on an Illumina NovaSeq with 2 x 150 bp paired-end reads. Processing in the source paper ran as follows. Reads were demultiplexed and collapsed into UMI-guided consensus sequences with migec v1.2.7. Using mixcr v2.1.11, UMI consensuses were aligned to TRA and TRB V and J templates and then assembled into clonotypes. A clonotype was counted as expanded or contracted only if both edgeR and NoisET called the change significant, with noise models trained on biological replicates. edgeR calls used a false discovery rate-adjusted p below 0.01 and a log2 fold-change threshold of 1. As an exploratory analysis of dynamics, max-normalized trajectories of the 1000 most abundant clonotypes were examined by PCA with hierarchical clustering. The CD4 or CD8 phenotype of responding clones was assigned using the separately sequenced CD4+ and CD8+ repertoires. TCRdb cleaned the public reads at Q25 with fastp, built clones with MiXCR and kept in-frame beta chains. Here each entry gathers all rows of one CDR3 protein and keeps the most common genes and DNA. TCRdb, not the authors, supplied the V and J calls. This sample has around 340,000 distinct CDR3 sequences in its table, and approximately 16% of those were observed once. The ten most abundant clones make up 20% to 25% of the sample.

Summary of the overall study and its limitations: The second-wave clones that peaked on day 37 were not confirmed to be SARS-CoV-2 specific. Balanced CD4/CD8 phenotypes were observed for clones contracting from day 15 to 85, whereas a bias towards CD4+ was observed for a second wave of clones expanding from day 15 to 37. Contracting CD4+ clones were found mainly in CM and EM memory subsets, while CD8+ clones were enriched in EMRA. The detection of some responding clones in pre-infection memory suggests that pre-existing cross-reactive memory T cells joined the SARS-CoV-2 response. Only two mild cases were covered in the study, and larger cohorts including severe cases with pre-infection samples were considered necessary.

The CDR3 goes from the cysteine to the phenylalanine over 12 residues. Of the read, only the CDR3 DNA is kept; its 36 bases are in frame from base 1. The V end loses 0 bases and the J end loses 5 bases, and a stretch of 6 bases separates them. CDR1 SGHRS and CDR2 YFSETQ were looked up in the germline V gene. Ficoll-Paque density gradient centrifugation was used to isolate PBMCs. This clonotype was detected many times. This receptor's antigen is unknown. No much larger clonotype is one base removed from it; base qualities were not supplied. The TCR sequence derives from a young man who had mild COVID-19 (a few samples of this study predate the infection). The sample titles of this study are shuffled in the database, so cell type and time point are left out; the donor was told from shared clones. The sample was PBMCs or a T cell subset sorted from them (not recorded which). The chain is encoded by TRBV5-1 joined to TRBJ2-7, with an unclear D gene assignment. The DNA sequence is given as TGCGCCAGCAGCTTGGGACTTCACGAGCAGTACTTC. It encodes CASSLGLHEQYF.